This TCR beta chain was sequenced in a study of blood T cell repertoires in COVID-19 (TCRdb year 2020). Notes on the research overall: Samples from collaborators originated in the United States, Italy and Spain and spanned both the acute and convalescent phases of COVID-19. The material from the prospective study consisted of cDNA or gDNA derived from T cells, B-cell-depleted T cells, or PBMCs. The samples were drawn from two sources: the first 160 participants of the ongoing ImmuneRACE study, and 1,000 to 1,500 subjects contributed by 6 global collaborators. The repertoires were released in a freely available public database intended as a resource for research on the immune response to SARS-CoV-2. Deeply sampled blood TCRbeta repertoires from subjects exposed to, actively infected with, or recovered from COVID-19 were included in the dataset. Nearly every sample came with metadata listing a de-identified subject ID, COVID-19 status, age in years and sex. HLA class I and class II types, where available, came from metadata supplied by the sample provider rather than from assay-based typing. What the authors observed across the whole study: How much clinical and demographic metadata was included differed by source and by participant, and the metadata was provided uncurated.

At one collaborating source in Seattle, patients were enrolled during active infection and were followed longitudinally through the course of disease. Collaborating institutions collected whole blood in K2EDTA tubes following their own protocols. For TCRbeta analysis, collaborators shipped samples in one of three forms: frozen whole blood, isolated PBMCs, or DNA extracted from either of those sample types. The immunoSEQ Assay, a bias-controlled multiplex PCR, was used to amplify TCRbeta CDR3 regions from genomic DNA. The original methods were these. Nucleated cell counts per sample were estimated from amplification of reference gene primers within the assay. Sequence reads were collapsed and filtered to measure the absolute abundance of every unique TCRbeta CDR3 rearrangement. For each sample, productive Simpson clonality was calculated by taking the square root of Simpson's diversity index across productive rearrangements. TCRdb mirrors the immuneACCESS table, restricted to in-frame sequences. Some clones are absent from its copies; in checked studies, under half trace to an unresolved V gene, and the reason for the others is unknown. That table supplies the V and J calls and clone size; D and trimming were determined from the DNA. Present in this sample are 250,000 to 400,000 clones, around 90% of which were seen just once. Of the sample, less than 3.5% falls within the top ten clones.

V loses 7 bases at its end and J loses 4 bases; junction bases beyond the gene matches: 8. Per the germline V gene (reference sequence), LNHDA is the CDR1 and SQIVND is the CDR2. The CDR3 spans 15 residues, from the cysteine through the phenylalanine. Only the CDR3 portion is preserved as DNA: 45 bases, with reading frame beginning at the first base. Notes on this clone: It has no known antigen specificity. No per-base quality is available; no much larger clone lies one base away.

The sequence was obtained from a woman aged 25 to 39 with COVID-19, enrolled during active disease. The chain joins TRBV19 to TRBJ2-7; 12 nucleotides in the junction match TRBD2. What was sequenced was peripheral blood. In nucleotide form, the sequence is TGTGCCAGTAAACGACTAGCGGGGGATGCGTACGAGCAGTACTTC. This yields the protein CASKRLAGDAYEQYF.